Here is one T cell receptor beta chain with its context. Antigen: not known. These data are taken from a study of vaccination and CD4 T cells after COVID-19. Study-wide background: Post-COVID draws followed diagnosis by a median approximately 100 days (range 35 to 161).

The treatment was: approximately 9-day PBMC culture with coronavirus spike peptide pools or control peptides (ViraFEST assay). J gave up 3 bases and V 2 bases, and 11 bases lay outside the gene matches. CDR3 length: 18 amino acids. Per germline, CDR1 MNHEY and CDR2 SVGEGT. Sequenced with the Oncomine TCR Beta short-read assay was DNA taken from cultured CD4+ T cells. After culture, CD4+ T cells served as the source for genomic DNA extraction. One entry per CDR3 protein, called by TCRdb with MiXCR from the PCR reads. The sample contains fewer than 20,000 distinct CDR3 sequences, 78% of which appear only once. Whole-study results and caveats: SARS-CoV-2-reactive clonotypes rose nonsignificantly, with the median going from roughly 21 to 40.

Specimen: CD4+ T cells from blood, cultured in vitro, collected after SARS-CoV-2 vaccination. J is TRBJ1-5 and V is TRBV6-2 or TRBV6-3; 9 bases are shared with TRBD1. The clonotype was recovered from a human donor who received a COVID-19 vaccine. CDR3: CASSYVVGQGRNNQPQHF. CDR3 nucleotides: TGTGCCAGCAGTTACGTGGTGGGACAGGGTAGGAACAATCAGCCCCAGCATTTT.